The present T cell receptor beta chain was sequenced within a study of blood T cell repertoires in COVID-19. Whole-study context: The samples span acute and convalescent COVID-19 from the United States, Italy and Spain. Nucleic acid was either cDNA or gDNA, and it came from T cells, B-cell-depleted T cells, or PBMCs.

The germline gives CDR1 SQVTM, CDR2 ANQGSEA. This CDR3 contains 15 residues. Trimming took 1 base from V and 2 from J; bases not matched to a gene: 6. This clone was seen a single time. Original processing methods: From reference gene primer amplification, estimates of nucleated cell counts were derived. Some clones are missing from TCRdb's copy, which holds only in-frame ones; the method was immunoSEQ multiplex PCR. D and trimming come from the DNA, and the V and J calls and clone size come from that table. This sample has some 160,000 clones, with around 80% found just once. The sequencing sample was made of peripheral blood. The source of this sequence is an older woman who had recovered from COVID-19. The chain joins TRBV29-1 to TRBJ2-7; the match to TRBD2 covers 9 bases. As DNA, the CDR3 is TGCAGCGTTGAAGGGTGGCTAGCGGGGACCTACGAGCAGTACTTC. Its translation is CSVEGWLAGTYEQYF.